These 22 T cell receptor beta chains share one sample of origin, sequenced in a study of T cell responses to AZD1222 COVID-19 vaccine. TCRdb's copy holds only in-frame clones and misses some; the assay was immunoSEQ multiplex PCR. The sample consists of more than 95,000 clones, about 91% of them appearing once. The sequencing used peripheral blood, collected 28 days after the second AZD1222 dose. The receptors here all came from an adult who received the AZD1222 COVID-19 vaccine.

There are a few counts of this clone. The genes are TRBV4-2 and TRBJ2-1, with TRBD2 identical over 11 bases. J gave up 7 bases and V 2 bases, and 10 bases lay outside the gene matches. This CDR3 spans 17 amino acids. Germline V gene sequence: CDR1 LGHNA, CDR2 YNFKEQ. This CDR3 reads CASSQPGLGLAENEQFF. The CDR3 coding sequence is TGTGCCAGCAGCCAACCCGGGCTGGGACTAGCGGAAAATGAGCAGTTCTTC.

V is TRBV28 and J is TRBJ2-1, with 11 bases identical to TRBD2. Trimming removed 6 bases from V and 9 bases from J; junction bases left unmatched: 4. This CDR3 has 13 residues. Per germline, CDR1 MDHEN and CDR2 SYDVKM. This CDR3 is CASRLSGGGEQFF. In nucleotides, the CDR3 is TGTGCCAGCAGGCTTAGCGGGGGGGGTGAGCAGTTCTTC.

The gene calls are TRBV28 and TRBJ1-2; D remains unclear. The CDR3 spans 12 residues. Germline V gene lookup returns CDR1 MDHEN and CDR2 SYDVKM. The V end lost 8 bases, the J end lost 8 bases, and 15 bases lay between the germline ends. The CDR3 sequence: CASEDIPDGYTF. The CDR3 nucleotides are TGTGCCAGCGAAGACATCCCCGACGGCTACACCTTC.

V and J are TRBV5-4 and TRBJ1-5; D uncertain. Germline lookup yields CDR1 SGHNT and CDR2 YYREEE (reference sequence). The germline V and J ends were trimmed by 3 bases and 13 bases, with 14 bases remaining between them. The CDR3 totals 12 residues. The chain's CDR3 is CASSYDGSEQHF. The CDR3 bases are TGTGCCAGCAGCTACGATGGGAGCGAACAGCATTTT.

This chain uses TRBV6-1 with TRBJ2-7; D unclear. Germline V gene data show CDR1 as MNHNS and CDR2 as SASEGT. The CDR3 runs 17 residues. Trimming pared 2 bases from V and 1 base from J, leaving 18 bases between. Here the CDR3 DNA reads TGTGCCAGCAGTGAACTTGGCGGTAACCTGTTATCCTACGAGCAGTACTTC. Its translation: CASSELGGNLLSYEQYF.

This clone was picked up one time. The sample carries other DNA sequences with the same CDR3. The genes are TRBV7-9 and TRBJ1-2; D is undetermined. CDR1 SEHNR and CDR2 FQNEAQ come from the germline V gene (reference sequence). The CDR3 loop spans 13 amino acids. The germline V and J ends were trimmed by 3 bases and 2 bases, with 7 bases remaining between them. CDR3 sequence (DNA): TGTGCCAGCAGCTTGGACGGGAACTATGGCTACACCTTC. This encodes CASSLDGNYGYTF.

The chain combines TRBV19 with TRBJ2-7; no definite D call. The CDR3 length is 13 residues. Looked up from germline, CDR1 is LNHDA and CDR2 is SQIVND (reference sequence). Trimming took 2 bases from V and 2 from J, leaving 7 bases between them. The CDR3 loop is CASSIREPYEQYF. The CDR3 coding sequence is TGTGCCAGTAGTATAAGGGAACCCTACGAGCAGTACTTC.

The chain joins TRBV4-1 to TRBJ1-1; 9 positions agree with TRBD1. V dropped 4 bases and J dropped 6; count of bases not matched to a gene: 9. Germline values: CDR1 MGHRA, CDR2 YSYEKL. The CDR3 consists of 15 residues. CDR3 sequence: CASSPTGTGTSEAFF. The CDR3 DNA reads TGCGCCAGCAGCCCCACCGGGACAGGGACCTCTGAAGCTTTCTTT.

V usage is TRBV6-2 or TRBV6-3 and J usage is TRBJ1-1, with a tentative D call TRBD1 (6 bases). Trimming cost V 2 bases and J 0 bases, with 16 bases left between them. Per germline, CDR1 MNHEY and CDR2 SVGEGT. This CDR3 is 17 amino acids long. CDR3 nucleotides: TGTGCCAGCAGTTACGTCCCCCAGGGGAGGATGAACACTGAAGCTTTCTTT. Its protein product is CASSYVPQGRMNTEAFF.

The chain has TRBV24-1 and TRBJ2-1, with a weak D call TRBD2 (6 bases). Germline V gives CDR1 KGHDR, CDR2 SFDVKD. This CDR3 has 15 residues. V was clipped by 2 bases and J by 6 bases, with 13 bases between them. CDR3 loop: CATSDSRDFGNEQFF. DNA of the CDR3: TGTGCCACCAGTGATTCCCGGGACTTTGGCAATGAGCAGTTCTTC.

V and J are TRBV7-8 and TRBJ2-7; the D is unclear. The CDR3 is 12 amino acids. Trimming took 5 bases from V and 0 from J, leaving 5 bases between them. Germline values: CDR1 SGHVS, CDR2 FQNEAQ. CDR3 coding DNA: TGTGCCAGCAGCCCGAGCTCCTACGAGCAGTACTTC. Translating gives CASSPSSYEQYF.

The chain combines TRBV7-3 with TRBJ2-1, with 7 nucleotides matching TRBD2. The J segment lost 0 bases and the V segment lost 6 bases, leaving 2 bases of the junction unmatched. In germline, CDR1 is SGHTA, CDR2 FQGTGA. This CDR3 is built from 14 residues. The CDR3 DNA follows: TGTGCCAGCAGTGGCGGGAGCTCCTACAATGAGCAGTTCTTC. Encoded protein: CASSGGSSYNEQFF. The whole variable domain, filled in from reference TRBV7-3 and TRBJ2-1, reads GAGVSQTPSNKVTEKGKYVELRCDPISGHTALYWYRQSLGQGPEFLIYFQGTGAADDSGLPNDRFFAVRPEGSVSTLKIQRTERGDSAVYLCASSGGSSYNEQFFGPGTRLTVL.

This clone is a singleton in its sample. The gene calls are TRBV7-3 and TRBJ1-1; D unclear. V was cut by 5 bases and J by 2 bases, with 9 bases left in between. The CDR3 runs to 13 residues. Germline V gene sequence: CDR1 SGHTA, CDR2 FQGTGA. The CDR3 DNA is TGTGCCAGCAGCCGAGACCACAACACTGAAGCTTTCTTT. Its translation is CASSRDHNTEAFF.

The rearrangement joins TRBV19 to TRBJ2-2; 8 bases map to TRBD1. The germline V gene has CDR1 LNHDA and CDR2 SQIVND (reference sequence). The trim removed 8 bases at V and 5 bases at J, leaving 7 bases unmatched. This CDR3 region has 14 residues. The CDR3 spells CASARGQGTGELFF. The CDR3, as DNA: TGTGCCAGTGCCAGGGGGCAAGGAACCGGGGAGCTGTTTTTT.

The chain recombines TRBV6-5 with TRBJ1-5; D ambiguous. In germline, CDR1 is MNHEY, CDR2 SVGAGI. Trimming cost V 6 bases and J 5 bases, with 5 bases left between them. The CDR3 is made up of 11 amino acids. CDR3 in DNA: TGTGCCAGCAGCCGAGATCAGCCCCAGCATTTT. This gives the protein CASSRDQPQHF.

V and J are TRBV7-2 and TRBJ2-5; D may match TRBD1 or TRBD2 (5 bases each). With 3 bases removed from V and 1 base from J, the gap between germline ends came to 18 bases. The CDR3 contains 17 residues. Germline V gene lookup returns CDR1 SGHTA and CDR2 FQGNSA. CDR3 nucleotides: TGTGCCAGCAGCTTCGAGTCGACGGGACGAAGCCAAGAGACCCAGTACTTC. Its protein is CASSFESTGRSQETQYF.

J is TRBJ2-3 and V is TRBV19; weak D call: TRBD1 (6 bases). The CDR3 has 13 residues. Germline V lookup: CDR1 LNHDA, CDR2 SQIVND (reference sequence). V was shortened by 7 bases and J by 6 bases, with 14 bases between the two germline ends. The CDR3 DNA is TGTGCCAGTACCTTTAGCAGGGGCGATACGCAGTATTTT. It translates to CASTFSRGDTQYF.

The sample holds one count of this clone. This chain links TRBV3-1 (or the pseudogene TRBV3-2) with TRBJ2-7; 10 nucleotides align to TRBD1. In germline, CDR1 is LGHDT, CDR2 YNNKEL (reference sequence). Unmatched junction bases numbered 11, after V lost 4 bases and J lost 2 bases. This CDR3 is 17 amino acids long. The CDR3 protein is CASSPTRRTGGPYEQYF. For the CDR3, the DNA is TGTGCCAGCAGCCCAACCCGGCGGACAGGGGGTCCCTACGAGCAGTACTTC.

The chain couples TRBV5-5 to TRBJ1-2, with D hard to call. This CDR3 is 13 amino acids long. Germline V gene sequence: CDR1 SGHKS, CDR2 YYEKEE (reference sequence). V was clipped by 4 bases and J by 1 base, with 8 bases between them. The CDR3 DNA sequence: TGTGCCAGCAGCCCCCAGATTAACTATGGCTACACCTTC. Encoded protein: CASSPQINYGYTF.

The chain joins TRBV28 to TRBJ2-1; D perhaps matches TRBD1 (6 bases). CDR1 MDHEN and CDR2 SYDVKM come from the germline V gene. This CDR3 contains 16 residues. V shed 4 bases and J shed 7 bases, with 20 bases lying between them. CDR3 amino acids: CASSSTGKGVRNEQFF. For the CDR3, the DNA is TGTGCCAGCAGTTCAACAGGGAAGGGGGTCCGGAATGAGCAGTTCTTC.

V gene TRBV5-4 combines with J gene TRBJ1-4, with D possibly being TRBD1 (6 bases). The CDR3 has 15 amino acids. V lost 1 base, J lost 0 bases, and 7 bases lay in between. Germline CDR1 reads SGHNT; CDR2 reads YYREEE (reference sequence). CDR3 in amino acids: CASSLKGATNEKLFF. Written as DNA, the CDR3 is TGTGCCAGCAGCTTGAAGGGGGCAACTAATGAAAAACTGTTTTTT.

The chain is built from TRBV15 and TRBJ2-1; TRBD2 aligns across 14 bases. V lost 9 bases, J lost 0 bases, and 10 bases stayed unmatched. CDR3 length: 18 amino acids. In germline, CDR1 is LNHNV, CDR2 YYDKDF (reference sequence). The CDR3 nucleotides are TGTGCCACGAAAGGGACTAGCGGGAGAATGGCCTCCTACAATGAGCAGTTCTTC. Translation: CATKGTSGRMASYNEQFF. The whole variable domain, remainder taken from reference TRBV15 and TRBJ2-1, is DAMVIQNPRYQVTQFGKPVTLSCSQTLNHNVMYWYQQKSSQAPKLLFHYYDKDFNNEADTPDNFQSRRPNTSFCFLDIRSPGLGDTAMYLCATKGTSGRMASYNEQFFGPGTRLTVL.